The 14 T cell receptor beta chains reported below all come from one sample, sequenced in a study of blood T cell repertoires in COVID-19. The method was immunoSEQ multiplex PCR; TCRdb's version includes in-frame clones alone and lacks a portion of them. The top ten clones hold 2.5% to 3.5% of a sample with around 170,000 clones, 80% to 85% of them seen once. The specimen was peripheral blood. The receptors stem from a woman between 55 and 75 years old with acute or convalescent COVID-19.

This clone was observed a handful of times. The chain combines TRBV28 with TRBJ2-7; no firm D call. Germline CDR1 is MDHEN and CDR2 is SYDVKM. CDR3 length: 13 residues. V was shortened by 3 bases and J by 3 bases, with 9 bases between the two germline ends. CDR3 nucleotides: TGTGCCAGCAGTTTTCCTCGGGTCTACGAGCAGTACTTC. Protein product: CASSFPRVYEQYF.

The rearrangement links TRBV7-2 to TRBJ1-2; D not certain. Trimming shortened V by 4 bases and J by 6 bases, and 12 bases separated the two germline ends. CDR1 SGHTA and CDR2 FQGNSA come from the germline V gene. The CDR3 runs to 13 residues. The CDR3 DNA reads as TGTGCCAGCAGCTCGGTGACGGGAGATGGCTACACCTTC. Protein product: CASSSVTGDGYTF.

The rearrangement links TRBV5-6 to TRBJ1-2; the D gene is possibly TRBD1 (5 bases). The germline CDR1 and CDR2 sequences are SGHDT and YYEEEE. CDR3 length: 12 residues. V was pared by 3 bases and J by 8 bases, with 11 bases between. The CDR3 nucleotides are TGTGCCAGCAGCTCTGGACACGGCGGCTACACCTTC. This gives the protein CASSSGHGGYTF.

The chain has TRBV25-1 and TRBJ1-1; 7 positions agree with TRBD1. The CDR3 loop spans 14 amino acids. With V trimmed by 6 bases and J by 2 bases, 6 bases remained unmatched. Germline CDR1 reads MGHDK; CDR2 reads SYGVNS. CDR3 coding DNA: TGTGCCAGCAGAGAGACAGGGTTTAACACTGAAGCTTTCTTT. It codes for CASRETGFNTEAFF.

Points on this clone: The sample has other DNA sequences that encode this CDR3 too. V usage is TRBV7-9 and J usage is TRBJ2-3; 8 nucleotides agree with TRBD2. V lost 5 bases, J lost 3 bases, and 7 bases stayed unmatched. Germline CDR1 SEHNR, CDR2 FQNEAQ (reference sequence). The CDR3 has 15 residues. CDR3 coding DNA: TGTGCCAGCAGCCCAAGCGGGGGTCGGACAGATACGCAGTATTTT. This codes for CASSPSGGRTDTQYF.

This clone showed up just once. The CDR3 DNA follows: TGCGCCAGCAGCTTGGAAGGGGAACGACAGCCCCAGCATTTT. Protein product: CASSLEGERQPQHF. The chain carries TRBV5-1 and TRBJ1-5; perhaps TRBD1 as D (5 bases). The CDR3 totals 14 residues. Germline V gene sequence: CDR1 SGHRS, CDR2 YFSETQ. The V gene lost 0 bases and the J gene lost 7 bases, with 11 bases spanning the gap.

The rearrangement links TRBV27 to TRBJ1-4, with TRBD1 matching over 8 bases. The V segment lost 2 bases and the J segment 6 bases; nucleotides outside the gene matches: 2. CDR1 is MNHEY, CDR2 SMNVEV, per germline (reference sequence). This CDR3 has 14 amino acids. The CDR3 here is CASSLQGAYEKLFF. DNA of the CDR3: TGTGCCAGCAGTTTACAGGGGGCGTATGAAAAACTGTTTTTT.

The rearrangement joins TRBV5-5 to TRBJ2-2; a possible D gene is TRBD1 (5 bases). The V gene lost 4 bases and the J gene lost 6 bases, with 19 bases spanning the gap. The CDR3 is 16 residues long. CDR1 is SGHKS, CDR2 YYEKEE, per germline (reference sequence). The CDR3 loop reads CASSRMTSQGAGELFF. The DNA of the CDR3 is TGTGCCAGCAGCCGGATGACGTCTCAAGGGGCCGGGGAGCTGTTTTTT.

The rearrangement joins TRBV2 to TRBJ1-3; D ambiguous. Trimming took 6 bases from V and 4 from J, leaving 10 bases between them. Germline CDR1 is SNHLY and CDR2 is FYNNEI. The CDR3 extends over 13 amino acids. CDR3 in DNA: TGTGCCAGCAGGAGGGAATCCGGAAACACCATATATTTT. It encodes CASRRESGNTIYF. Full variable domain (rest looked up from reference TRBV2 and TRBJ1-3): EPEVTQTPSHQVTQMGQEVILRCVPISNHLYFYWYRQILGQKVEFLVSFYNNEISEKSEIFDDQFSVERPDGSNFTLKIRSTKLEDSAMYFCASRRESGNTIYFGEGSWLTVV.

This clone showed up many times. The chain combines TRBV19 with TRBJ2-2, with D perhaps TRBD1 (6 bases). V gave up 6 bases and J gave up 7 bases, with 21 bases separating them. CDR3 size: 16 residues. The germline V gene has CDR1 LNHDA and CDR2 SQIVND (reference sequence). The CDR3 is CASSGITAQGVGELFF. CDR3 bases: TGTGCCAGTAGCGGTATTACGGCACAGGGAGTCGGGGAGCTGTTTTTT.

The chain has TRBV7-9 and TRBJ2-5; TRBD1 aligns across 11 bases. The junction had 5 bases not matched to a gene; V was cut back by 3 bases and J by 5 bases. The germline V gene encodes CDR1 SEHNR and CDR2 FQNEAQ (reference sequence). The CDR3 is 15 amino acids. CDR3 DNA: TGTGCCAGCAGCTTCGGACAGGGGGCCGGGGAGACCCAGTACTTC. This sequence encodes CASSFGQGAGETQYF.

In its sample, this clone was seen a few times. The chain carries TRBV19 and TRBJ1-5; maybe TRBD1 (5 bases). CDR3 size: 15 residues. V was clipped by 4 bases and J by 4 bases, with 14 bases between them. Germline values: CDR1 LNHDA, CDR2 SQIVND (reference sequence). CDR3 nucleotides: TGTGCCAGTAGTACCGCCTACAAGGGGAATCAGCCCCAGCATTTT. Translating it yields CASSTAYKGNQPQHF.

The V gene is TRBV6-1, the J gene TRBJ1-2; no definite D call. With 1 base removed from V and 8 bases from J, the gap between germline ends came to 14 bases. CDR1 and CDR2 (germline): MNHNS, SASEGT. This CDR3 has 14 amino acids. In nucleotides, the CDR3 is TGTGCCAGCAGTGAAGTTGGCCAGGTCTTAGGCTACACCTTC. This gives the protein CASSEVGQVLGYTF.

CDR3 residues: CASTRTGTNEKLFF. CDR3 DNA: TGTGCCAGCACCCGGACAGGTACTAATGAAAAACTGTTTTTT. The chain combines TRBV2 with TRBJ1-4, with TRBD1 matching 7 bases. The germline V gene encodes CDR1 SNHLY and CDR2 FYNNEI. The junction had 4 bases not matched to a gene; V was cut back by 7 bases and J by 2 bases. The CDR3 loop spans 14 amino acids.